This T cell receptor beta chain stems from a study of beta chain features in type 1 diabetes. Study-wide findings and caveats: Reads derived from cDNA could over-represent cells showing high TCR expression. TCRB CDR3s from Type 1 diabetes patients were moderately but significantly shorter in all four CD4+ subsets.

Trimming left V 1 base short and J 0 bases short, with 7 bases between. CDR3 length equals 14 residues. The germline V gene encodes CDR1 SGHVS and CDR2 FNYEAQ. The study reverse transcribed the entire isolated RNA, so it sequenced expressed TCRB transcripts. TCRdb's copy holds only in-frame clones and misses some; the assay was immunoSEQ multiplex PCR. The sample holds hundreds of thousands of clones; 11% to 15% are singletons and the top ten take just under 0.04%. As for this clone: Its antigen is unidentified.

This clonotype was sampled from a young man with type 1 diabetes. V usage is TRBV7-6 and J usage is TRBJ2-7; no clear D gene. Sequenced input: naive CD4+ T cells from blood. In DNA, the CDR3 is TGTGCCAGCAGCTTAGGTGTTACCTCCTACGAGCAGTACTTC. Translated, it gives CASSLGVTSYEQYF.